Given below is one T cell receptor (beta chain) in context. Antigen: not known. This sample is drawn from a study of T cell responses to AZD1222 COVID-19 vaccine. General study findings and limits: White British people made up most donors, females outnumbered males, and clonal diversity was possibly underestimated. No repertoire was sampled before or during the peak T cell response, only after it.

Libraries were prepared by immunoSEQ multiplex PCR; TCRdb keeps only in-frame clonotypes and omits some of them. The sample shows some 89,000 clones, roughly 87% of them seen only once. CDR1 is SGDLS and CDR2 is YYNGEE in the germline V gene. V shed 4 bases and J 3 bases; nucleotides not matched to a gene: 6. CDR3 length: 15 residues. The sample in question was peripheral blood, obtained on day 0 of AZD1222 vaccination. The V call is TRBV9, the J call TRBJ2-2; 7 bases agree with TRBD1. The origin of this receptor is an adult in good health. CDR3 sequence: CASSPRQGHTGELFF. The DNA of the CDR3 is TGTGCCAGCAGCCCTAGACAGGGTCACACCGGGGAGCTGTTTTTT.